Listed here are 20 T cell receptor beta chains from one sample, sequenced in a study of T-cell reconstitution after alpha-beta-depleted transplantation in children. A library of TCRbeta sequences, prepared with unique molecular identifiers, was generated. TCRdb itself ran the PCR reads through MiXCR, one entry per CDR3 protein. This table holds fewer than 350,000 distinct CDR3 sequences, 9.5% to 13% found once. The input for sequencing was PBMCs, taken before TCRalphabeta/CD19-depleted stem cell transplant. The receptors come from a boy younger than two with acute myeloid leukemia, due to receive a stem cell transplant.

This clonotype was seen many times. The chain employs TRBV7-9 and TRBJ2-4, with a possible D match to TRBD1 (5 bases). CDR1 and CDR2 from the germline V gene are SEHNR and FQNEAQ (reference sequence). This CDR3 has 15 amino acids. V was trimmed by 1 base and J by 1 base, leaving 8 bases between them. The CDR3 nucleotides read TGTGCCAGCAGCTTAGGGCCAGGGGCCAAAAACATTCAGTACTTC. Translating gives CASSLGPGAKNIQYF.

This clonotype was picked up many times. This chain links TRBV29-1 with TRBJ2-5; D unclear. CDR3 length: 12 residues. Germline V gene lookup returns CDR1 SQVTM and CDR2 ANQGSEA. Deletions cut 0 bases from V and 5 bases from J, with 7 bases between. The CDR3 sequence: CSVEDLRETQYF. CDR3 sequence (DNA): TGCAGCGTTGAAGATCTTCGGGAGACCCAGTACTTC.

In regard to this clonotype: Given a much more abundant clone one base away, this may be a read error. Here the CDR3 reads CASSTDSGSTDTQYF. The CDR3 nucleotides are TGTGCCAGCAGCACGGACAGTGGGAGCACAGATACGCAGTATTTT. The chain recombines TRBV7-2 with TRBJ2-3; perhaps TRBD1 as D (6 bases). The CDR3 is 15 amino acids. The V end lost 5 bases, the J end lost 0 bases, and 12 bases lay between the germline ends. Per the germline V gene, CDR1 is SGHTA and CDR2 is FQGNSA.

V and J are TRBV20-1 and TRBJ2-5, with D possibly TRBD2 on 6 matching bases. V was cut by 6 bases and J by 2 bases, with 13 bases left in between. The CDR3 has 13 residues. CDR1 and CDR2 from the germline V gene are DFQATT and SNEGSKA (reference sequence). CDR3 sequence reads: CSALGSGQETQYF. DNA of the CDR3: TGCAGTGCCCTGGGTAGCGGACAAGAGACCCAGTACTTC.

The sample holds many counts of this clonotype. V gene TRBV6-1 combines with J gene TRBJ2-1; TRBD2 agrees at 10 bases. The CDR3 contains 16 residues. J gave up 6 bases and V 7 bases, and 12 bases lay outside the gene matches. The germline gives CDR1 MNHNS, CDR2 SASEGT. CDR3 loop: CASITKAGGTFNEQFF. As DNA, the CDR3 is TGTGCCAGCATCACTAAAGCGGGAGGGACCTTCAATGAGCAGTTCTTC.

This clonotype occurred many times. The rearrangement uses TRBV12-3 or TRBV12-4 and TRBJ2-5; a possible D gene is TRBD1 (5 bases). The CDR3 runs to 14 residues. Deletions cut 3 bases from V and 5 bases from J, with 13 bases between. CDR3 in DNA: TGTGCCAGCAGTTTCTCAGGGATGTGGGAGACCCAGTACTTC. Protein: CASSFSGMWETQYF.

This clonotype was observed many times. The chain recombines TRBV7-9 with TRBJ2-1; 7 nucleotides agree with TRBD2. In germline, CDR1 is SEHNR, CDR2 FQNEAQ (reference sequence). The V gene end was trimmed by 1 base and the J gene end by 4 bases; junction bases not matched to a gene: 4. The CDR3 has 15 amino acids. In DNA form, the CDR3 reads TGTGCCAGCAGCTTAGTGGCGGGAGTATACAATGAGCAGTTCTTC. This codes for CASSLVAGVYNEQFF.

The chain links TRBV2 to TRBJ2-5; 7 bases are shared with TRBD2. The CDR3 has 17 amino acids. Germline V gene lookup returns CDR1 SNHLY and CDR2 FYNNEI. The junction had 8 bases not matched to a gene; V was cut back by 0 bases and J by 1 base. The CDR3 here is CASSEAKWASGQETQYF. In nucleotides, the CDR3 is TGTGCCAGCAGTGAAGCTAAATGGGCTAGCGGCCAAGAGACCCAGTACTTC.

This clonotype showed up many times. This sequence joins TRBV14 and TRBJ1-1; D gene ambiguous. This CDR3 spans 14 amino acids. The germline gives CDR1 SGHDN, CDR2 FVKESK. The V end was cut by 0 bases, the J end by 4 bases, with 9 bases between. This CDR3 is CASSQEGRITEAFF. CDR3 coding DNA: TGTGCCAGCAGCCAAGAAGGCAGGATCACTGAAGCTTTCTTT.

The chain has TRBV12-3 or TRBV12-4 and TRBJ2-7, with a possible D match to TRBD2 (6 bases). The CDR3 sequence is 16 residues long. V was trimmed by 3 bases and J by 2 bases, leaving 17 bases between them. CDR3 nucleotides: TGTGCCAGCAGTTTCTCCCGGTGGGACTTTACCTACGAGCAGTACTTC. Its translation is CASSFSRWDFTYEQYF.

This clonotype was picked up many times. The V and J genes are TRBV5-1 and TRBJ2-1, with 8 bases identical to TRBD1. The CDR3 length is 15 residues. Per germline, CDR1 SGHRS and CDR2 YFSETQ. V shed 3 bases, J shed 0 bases, and the junction held 2 bases outside the gene matches. The CDR3 DNA sequence: TGCGCCAGCAGCTGGACAGGGCCCTCCTACAATGAGCAGTTCTTC. It specifies CASSWTGPSYNEQFF.

This clonotype was seen repeatedly, ten times or more. The chain uses TRBV13 and TRBJ2-7; 8 bases align to TRBD2. This CDR3 is built from 14 residues. The J segment lost 2 bases and the V segment lost 4 bases, leaving 4 bases of the junction unmatched. From germline, CDR1 is PRHDT and CDR2 FYEKMQ (reference sequence). The CDR3 loop is CASSSRTSTYEQYF. CDR3 coding DNA: TGTGCCAGCAGCTCCCGGACTAGCACCTACGAGCAGTACTTC. Based on the CDR3 plus reference TRBV13 and TRBJ2-7, the full variable domain is AAGVIQSPRHLIKEKRETATLKCYPIPRHDTVYWYQQGPGQDPQFLISFYEKMQSDKGSIPDRFSAQQFSDYHSELNMSSLELGDSALYFCASSSRTSTYEQYFGPGTRLTVT.

This clonotype was observed at least ten times. The genes are TRBV6-2 or TRBV6-3 and TRBJ2-3, with 7 bases fitting TRBD2. CDR1 and CDR2 from the germline V gene are MNHEY and SVGEGT. There are 16 residues in the CDR3. With V trimmed by 5 bases and J by 5 bases, 13 bases remained unmatched. The CDR3 protein is CASSHPLAGEIDTQYF. CDR3 DNA: TGTGCCAGCAGTCACCCCTTGGCGGGAGAGATAGATACGCAGTATTTT.

Concerning this clonotype: This CDR3 is missing its conserved last phenylalanine or tryptophan, likely due to a read error. The chain is built from TRBV14 and TRBJ2-7; TRBD1 is a possible D gene (6 bases). The CDR3 spans 18 residues. CDR1 is SGHDN, CDR2 FVKESK, per germline. Trimming removed 2 bases at V and 0 bases at J, with 20 bases between. The DNA for the CDR3 is TGTGCCAGCAGCCAACAACAGGGAGAAGGACTTAGCTCCTACGAGCAGTACCTC. The encoded protein is CASSQQQGEGLSSYEQYL.

This clonotype was counted ten times or more. The V gene is TRBV20-1, the J gene TRBJ2-3; weak D call: TRBD2 (6 bases). Germline V gene sequence: CDR1 DFQATT, CDR2 SNEGSKA (reference sequence). This CDR3 comprises 12 residues. Trimming took off 4 bases at V and 6 bases at J, with 11 bases between the two ends. The DNA of the CDR3 is TGCAGTGCTAAGCTTCTAGCGGATACGCAGTATTTT. This sequence encodes CSAKLLADTQYF.

The chain uses TRBV11-2 and TRBJ2-3; 9 bases match TRBD2. Germline values: CDR1 SGHAT, CDR2 FQNNGV. V trimming: 4 bases; J trimming: 2 bases; junction bases outside the gene matches: 19. The length of the CDR3 is 20 residues. The CDR3 protein is CASSWTGPPIAGAPTDTQYF. CDR3 bases: TGTGCCAGCAGCTGGACAGGACCCCCCATAGCGGGGGCCCCCACAGATACGCAGTATTTT.

Comment on this clonotype: Just one base apart from a much larger clone, this may be a read error. This chain connects TRBV20-1 to TRBJ2-3; 10 bases match TRBD1. The CDR3 spans 15 residues. V gave up 6 bases and J gave up 2 bases; unmatched junction bases: 8. Looked up from germline, CDR1 is DFQATT and CDR2 is SNEGSKA (reference sequence). In DNA, the CDR3 is TGCAGTGCACCCGGACAGGGGGGACCCACAGATACGCAGTATTTT. It encodes CSAPGQGGPTDTQYF.

This clonotype was observed at least ten times. The chain links TRBV28 to TRBJ2-7; 7 bases agree with TRBD1. The J segment lost 0 bases and the V segment lost 6 bases, leaving 8 bases of the junction unmatched. The CDR3 has 15 amino acids. Germline CDR1 MDHEN, CDR2 SYDVKM. CDR3: CASSRTDRFSYEQYF. The CDR3 DNA reads TGTGCCAGCAGCCGCACGGACAGGTTCTCCTACGAGCAGTACTTC.

In its sample, this clonotype was seen many times. The chain couples TRBV10-3 to TRBJ1-5, with unresolved D. The ends were cut back, 0 bases at V and 4 bases at J, with 4 bases in the middle. Germline V gives CDR1 ENHRY, CDR2 SYGVKD. The CDR3 has 13 amino acids. This chain's CDR3 is CAISESGNQPQHF. DNA for the CDR3: TGTGCCATCAGTGAGTCCGGGAATCAGCCCCAGCATTTT.

This clonotype was detected ten times or more. V and J are TRBV11-1 and TRBJ2-2; 13 bases are shared with TRBD2. V shed 5 bases and J 6 bases; nucleotides not matched to a gene: 12. Germline values: CDR1 SGHAT, CDR2 FQDESV (reference sequence). CDR3 length: 18 amino acids. CDR3 nucleotides: TGTGCCAGCAGCCTCGAGACTAGCGGGGGGACCTCTCCCGGGGAGCTGTTTTTT. Translated, it gives CASSLETSGGTSPGELFF.